This TCR beta chain was identified in a study of PD-1 blockade in classical Hodgkin lymphoma. Turning to the study itself: Patients were given intravenous nivolumab, 3 mg/kg, every 2 weeks.

Study results and caveats: Diversity similar to that of newly diagnosed patients was seen at baseline in complete responders.

Germline lookup yields CDR1 MDHEN and CDR2 SYDVKM. V dropped 6 bases and J dropped 0 bases, with 15 bases sitting between them. CDR3 size: 17 residues. Generated by immunoSEQ multiplex PCR, the TCRdb table keeps only in-frame clones and is missing some. Of around 4,000 clones detected, about two thirds appear once; the ten largest clones hold roughly 50%. Every patient relapsed after autologous stem cell transplantation, and brentuximab vedotin exposure varied. Remarks on this clone: Its antigen is still unknown.

This chain joins TRBV28 and TRBJ2-6; D may correspond to TRBD1 or TRBD2 (7 bases each). The receptor's source is a human donor with classical Hodgkin lymphoma. Sequenced material: peripheral blood mononuclear cells (PBMCs), taken at baseline. In nucleotides, the CDR3 is TGTGCCAGCAGGTCAGGGGGACTAACCTCTGGGGCCAACGTCCTGACTTTC. It specifies CASRSGGLTSGANVLTF.